These 24 T cell receptor beta chains were sequenced from one sample in a study of CD8+ T cells in alopecia areata. RNA, once extracted, was reverse transcribed into cDNA for use as the sequencing template. Method: immunoSEQ multiplex PCR; TCRdb's copy keeps in-frame clones and lacks some. The sample shows fewer than 250,000 clones, about three fifths of them seen only once. Sample treatment: oral pan-JAK inhibitor, 5-10 mg twice daily. The material sequenced was CD4+ T cells sorted from blood, taken at week 49, from a patient treated with tofacitinib. These receptors were obtained from a human donor with alopecia areata.

The rearrangement links TRBV29-1 to TRBJ2-7; 9 bases agree with TRBD1. CDR3 length: 14 amino acids. Germline CDR1 and CDR2: SQVTM and ANQGSEA. V gave up 6 bases and J gave up 2 bases; unmatched junction bases: 8. The CDR3 DNA follows: TGCAGCGTCTCGACCGGGACAGGGACCTACGAGCAGTACTTC. Translating gives CSVSTGTGTYEQYF.

J is TRBJ2-7 and V is TRBV7-2, with 9 bases lining up with TRBD2. The CDR3 spans 15 residues. The junction had 5 bases not matched to a gene; V was cut back by 5 bases and J by 0 bases. The germline CDR1 and CDR2 sequences are SGHTA and FQGNSA. In DNA, the CDR3 is TGTGCCAGCAGCCCCGGACTAGCGTACTCCTACGAGCAGTACTTC. As protein: CASSPGLAYSYEQYF.

This clone was seen a single time. This chain uses TRBV6-1 with TRBJ1-2; D is unclear. Germline CDR1 MNHNS, CDR2 SASEGT. V lost 4 bases and J 6 bases, leaving 12 bases between the germline ends. This CDR3 is built from 13 residues. The DNA of the CDR3 is TGTGCCAGCAGTGTCTTTCGGGTGCATGGCTACACCTTC. Protein product: CASSVFRVHGYTF.

This sequence joins TRBV7-2 and TRBJ2-3; TRBD2 agrees at 9 bases. Looked up from germline, CDR1 is SGHTA and CDR2 is FQGNSA. With V trimmed by 4 bases and J by 11 bases, 16 bases remained unmatched. The CDR3 loop spans 16 amino acids. CDR3 bases: TGTGCCAGCAGCTCTACCGCCGGGCGGGGGGGGTTTTGGCAGTATTTT. This encodes CASSSTAGRGGFWQYF.

The rearrangement links TRBV29-1 to TRBJ1-1; D is perhaps TRBD1 (5 bases). The ends were cut back, 6 bases at V and 1 base at J, with 15 bases in the middle. Germline V gives CDR1 SQVTM, CDR2 ANQGSEA. This CDR3 contains 14 residues. The CDR3 DNA is TGCAGCGTCGCAGGCGGGGCGGGGAACACTGAAGCTTTCTTT. Translated: CSVAGGAGNTEAFF.

The chain couples TRBV10-2 to TRBJ2-3; TRBD2 matches at 10 bases. This CDR3 comprises 14 residues. V lost 6 bases to trimming and J lost 8 bases; unmatched junction nucleotides: 8. The germline gives CDR1 WSHSY, CDR2 SAAADI. CDR3 sequence reads: CASRQRGGPGTQYF. The CDR3 nucleotides are TGCGCCAGCAGGCAGCGGGGGGGTCCGGGTACGCAGTATTTT.

The chain links TRBV7-2 to TRBJ2-7; the D is unclear. CDR1 and CDR2 (germline): SGHTA, FQGNSA. The V gene lost 4 bases and the J gene lost 3 bases, with 13 bases spanning the gap. The CDR3 contains 14 residues. The CDR3 DNA reads as TGTGCCAGCAGCTCCGCAGGCCTAAACTACGAGCAGTACTTC. It specifies CASSSAGLNYEQYF.

The sample holds one count of this clone. This chain connects TRBV18 to TRBJ1-2; D unresolved. The CDR3 extends over 13 amino acids. Germline V gene data show CDR1 as KGHSH and CDR2 as LQKENI. Trimming cost V 5 bases and J 4 bases, with 11 bases left between them. The CDR3 DNA follows: TGTGCCAGCTCAGAAACGTCAAGCTATGGCTACACCTTC. It yields the protein CASSETSSYGYTF.

This clone was found once. The rearrangement joins TRBV4-3 to TRBJ2-4; no clear D. Trimming shortened V by 0 bases and J by 3 bases, and 12 bases separated the two germline ends. Germline assignment: CDR1 LGHNA and CDR2 YSLEER. The CDR3 extends over 16 amino acids. The CDR3 DNA is TGCGCCAGCAGCCAAGATACGGGCTTAATCAAAAACATTCAGTACTTC. Residues: CASSQDTGLIKNIQYF.

The chain carries TRBV7-2 and TRBJ2-7, with no clear D. The CDR3 has 13 amino acids. Trimming shortened V by 2 bases and J by 0 bases, and 5 bases separated the two germline ends. Germline V CDR1 and CDR2: SGHTA, FQGNSA. The DNA for the CDR3 is TGTGCCAGCAGCTTATCCAACTCCTACGAGCAGTACTTC. It specifies CASSLSNSYEQYF.

V usage is TRBV25-1 and J usage is TRBJ1-1, with D maybe TRBD1 (5 bases). V lost 3 bases and J lost 1, with 6 bases in between. Germline CDR1 reads MGHDK; CDR2 reads SYGVNS. The CDR3 length is 13 residues. The CDR3 here is CASSDRANTEAFF. DNA of the CDR3: TGTGCCAGCAGTGACAGGGCGAACACTGAAGCTTTCTTT.

The chain employs TRBV11-2 and TRBJ2-7; D gene unclear. Trimming cost V 0 bases and J 3 bases, with 12 bases left between them. Germline V gene sequence: CDR1 SGHAT, CDR2 FQNNGV. The CDR3 totals 15 residues. DNA of the CDR3: TGTGCCAGCAGCTTAGATCCCTACTTGGGCTACGAGCAGTACTTC. This gives the protein CASSLDPYLGYEQYF.

The J gene is TRBJ2-7, the V gene TRBV2, with 8 bases matching TRBD1. The length of the CDR3 is 15 residues. J gave up 0 bases and V 6 bases, and 7 bases lay outside the gene matches. CDR1 is SNHLY, CDR2 FYNNEI, per germline. The CDR3 bases are TGTGCCAGCAGCTCCCGGGACAGGAGCTCCTACGAGCAGTACTTC. Protein: CASSSRDRSSYEQYF.

This sequence joins TRBV9 and TRBJ1-2, with TRBD1 matching 7 bases. The V gene end was trimmed by 5 bases and the J gene end by 4 bases; junction bases not matched to a gene: 5. The length of the CDR3 is 13 residues. CDR1 and CDR2 from the germline V gene are SGDLS and YYNGEE. This chain's CDR3 is CASRRDSGYGYTF. The CDR3 nucleotides are TGTGCCAGCAGGCGGGACAGCGGCTATGGCTACACCTTC.

This clone was picked up a small number of times. This chain joins TRBV5-1 and TRBJ2-5; D is ambiguous. The CDR3 covers 14 residues. Trimming removed 1 base from V and 1 base from J, with 8 bases in between. Looked up from germline, CDR1 is SGHRS and CDR2 is YFSETQ. Here the CDR3 DNA reads TGCGCCAGCAGCTTGACCGGGTTCCAAGAGACCCAGTACTTC. Translated: CASSLTGFQETQYF. Combining the CDR3 with reference TRBV5-1 and TRBJ2-5 gives the whole variable domain KAGVTQTPRYLIKTRGQQVTLSCSPISGHRSVSWYQQTPGQGLQFLFEYFSETQRNKGNFPGRFSGRQFSNSRSEMNVSTLELGDSALYLCASSLTGFQETQYFGPGTRLLVL.

The rearrangement links TRBV5-1 to TRBJ1-5; D is unresolved. Germline V gene sequence: CDR1 SGHRS, CDR2 YFSETQ. The CDR3 is 13 amino acids. With 4 bases removed from V and 5 bases from J, the gap between germline ends came to 10 bases. CDR3 region: CASSVSPHQPQHF. The CDR3, as DNA: TGCGCCAGCAGCGTCAGCCCCCATCAGCCCCAGCATTTT.

V is TRBV7-9 and J is TRBJ2-5, with 7 positions matching TRBD1. The CDR3 runs 13 residues. CDR1 and CDR2 from the germline V gene are SEHNR and FQNEAQ (reference sequence). J was trimmed by 7 bases and V by 8 bases; bases with no gene match: 10. CDR3 in amino acids: CASGTTGLGTQYF. The CDR3 nucleotides read TGTGCCAGCGGGACGACAGGGTTGGGGACCCAGTACTTC.

This clone has just one count. The chain links TRBV10-3 to TRBJ2-3, with D possibly being TRBD1 (5 bases). CDR1 ENHRY and CDR2 SYGVKD come from the germline V gene. This CDR3 comprises 13 residues. Between the trimmed V and J ends, which lost 3 bases and 5 bases, there was a span of 9 bases. This CDR3 reads CAISESQGDTQYF. DNA of the CDR3: TGTGCCATCAGTGAAAGTCAGGGAGATACGCAGTATTTT.

The rearrangement uses TRBV29-1 and TRBJ2-3, with D possibly matching TRBD1 (5 bases). Between the trimmed V and J ends, which lost 5 bases and 4 bases, there was a span of 13 bases. CDR3 length: 13 amino acids. CDR1 is SQVTM, CDR2 ANQGSEA, per germline. The DNA of the CDR3 is TGCAGCGTTCAGGAAGGGGATCCAGATACGCAGTATTTT. Amino acid sequence: CSVQEGDPDTQYF.

The chain couples TRBV6-6 to TRBJ1-5; 7 bases align to TRBD1. This CDR3 spans 14 amino acids. Germline V gene data show CDR1 as MNHNY and CDR2 as SVGAGI (reference sequence). V trimming: 5 bases; J trimming: 1 base; junction bases outside the gene matches: 2. This CDR3 is CASSTGASNQPQHF. The CDR3, as DNA: TGTGCCAGCAGTACAGGGGCAAGCAATCAGCCCCAGCATTTT.

J is TRBJ1-2 and V is TRBV29-1, with 10 bases aligning to TRBD1. CDR3 size: 14 residues. Per germline, CDR1 SQVTM and CDR2 ANQGSEA. Germline trimming cut 8 bases from V and 0 bases from J; bases unmatched to any gene: 6. The CDR3 sequence: CSFRGTGANYGYTF. In DNA form, the CDR3 reads TGCAGCTTTAGAGGGACAGGGGCTAACTATGGCTACACCTTC.

V is TRBV27 and J is TRBJ1-1; the match to TRBD1 covers 7 bases. Trimming removed 6 bases from V and 7 bases from J; junction bases left unmatched: 11. The CDR3 totals 14 residues. Germline CDR1 is MNHEY and CDR2 is SMNVEV (reference sequence). Written as DNA, the CDR3 is TGTGCCAGCAGCTTCCCCGACAGGGCGAGTGAAGCTTTCTTT. Protein product: CASSFPDRASEAFF.

This clone was recorded at least ten times. The genes are TRBV27 and TRBJ2-1; no clear D. Trimming took 4 bases from V and 7 from J, leaving 17 bases between them. The CDR3 is made up of 15 amino acids. CDR1 is MNHEY and CDR2 is SMNVEV in the germline V gene (reference sequence). Here the CDR3 DNA reads TGTGCCAGCAGTTCGACATTCTTACAGCAAAATGAGCAGTTCTTC. This translates into CASSSTFLQQNEQFF.

The chain uses TRBV30 and TRBJ1-3, with D unclear. Trimming took off 0 bases at V and 0 bases at J, with 9 bases between the two ends. The CDR3 has 15 residues. Per the germline V gene, CDR1 is GTSNPN and CDR2 is SVGIG (reference sequence). The CDR3, as DNA: TGTGCCTGGAGTGTTGGCCGGGACTCTGGAAACACCATATATTTT. It yields the protein CAWSVGRDSGNTIYF.